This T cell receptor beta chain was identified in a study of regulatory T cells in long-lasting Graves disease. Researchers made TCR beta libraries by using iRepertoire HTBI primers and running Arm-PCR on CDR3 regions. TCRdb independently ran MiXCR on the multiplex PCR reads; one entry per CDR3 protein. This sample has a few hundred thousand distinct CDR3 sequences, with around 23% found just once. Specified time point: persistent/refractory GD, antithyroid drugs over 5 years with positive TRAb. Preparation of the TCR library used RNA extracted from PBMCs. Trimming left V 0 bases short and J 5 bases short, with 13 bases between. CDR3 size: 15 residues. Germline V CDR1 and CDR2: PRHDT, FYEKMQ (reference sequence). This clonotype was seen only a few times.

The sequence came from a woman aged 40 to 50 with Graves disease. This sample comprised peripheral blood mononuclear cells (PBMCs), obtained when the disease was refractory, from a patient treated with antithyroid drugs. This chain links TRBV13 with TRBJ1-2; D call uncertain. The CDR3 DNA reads TGTGCCAGCAGCTTAGGTGCGGCAGGAGATTATGGCTACACCTTC. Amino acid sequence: CASSLGAAGDYGYTF.